This T cell receptor (beta chain) was identified during a study of cytomegalovirus exposure and HLA in healthy donors. Across the study: Among approximately 390 genotyped donors, 80% to 90% fell in the Caucasian-associated ancestry cluster.

PCR employed 60 Vbeta and 13 Jbeta primers. Measured with immunoSEQ multiplex PCR; TCRdb has only the in-frame clones, and not every one. The sample gives roughly 140,000 clones, about 70% of which show up once; about 3.9% is in the top ten. In regard to this clone: Its ends do not fully match the called genes, so a read error is possible.

Germline CDR1 reads SGHNT; CDR2 reads YENEEA. This CDR3 contains 13 residues. Sequenced material: PBMCs. The source is a man younger than 30 in good health and CMV-seronegative. This chain uses TRBV11-3 with TRBJ2-1; no firm D call. CDR3 in DNA: TGTGCCAGCAGCTTAGTTCTAAATATAGCTTTGGTCTTC. This gives the protein CASSLVLNIALVF.